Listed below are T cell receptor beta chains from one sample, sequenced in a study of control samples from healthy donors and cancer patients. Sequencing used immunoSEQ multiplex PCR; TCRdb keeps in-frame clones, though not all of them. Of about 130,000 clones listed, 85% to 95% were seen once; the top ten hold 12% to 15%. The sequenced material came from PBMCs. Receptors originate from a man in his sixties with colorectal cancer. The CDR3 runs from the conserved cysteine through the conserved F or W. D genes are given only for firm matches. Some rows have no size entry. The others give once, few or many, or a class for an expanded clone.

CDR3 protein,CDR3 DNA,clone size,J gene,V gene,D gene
CASSLLASGGGTQYF,TGTGCCAGCAGTTTATTGGCTAGCGGGGGGGGTACGCAGTATTTT,.,TRBJ2-3,TRBV27,TRBD2
CASSQDGQGFHYGYTF,TGCGCCAGCAGCCAAGATGGACAGGGTTTTCACTATGGCTACACCTTC,.,TRBJ1-2,TRBV4-3,TRBD1
CASSNSGGEYF,TGTGCCAGCAGTAATAGCGGGGGGGAATATTTT,.,TRBJ2-3,TRBV12-3/TRBV12-4,TRBD2
CASSARGQGGKNIQYF,TGTGCCAGCAGTGCCCGGGGACAGGGCGGCAAAAACATTCAGTACTTC,.,TRBJ2-4,TRBV6-1,TRBD1
CASSYTRDTGELFF,TGTGCCAGCAGTTACACCAGGGATACCGGGGAGCTGTTTTTT,.,TRBJ2-2,TRBV6-5,.
CASSVPRGGSQPQHF,TGTGCCAGCAGCGTTCCCCGGGGGGGCTCCCAGCCCCAGCATTTT,.,TRBJ1-5,TRBV21-1,.
CASSLTPDNYGYTF,TGTGCCAGCAGCTTAACTCCCGATAACTATGGCTACACCTTC,.,TRBJ1-2,TRBV7-6,.
CASSLIRVGNSPLHF,TGTGCCAGCAGTCTCATCAGGGTTGGCAATTCACCCCTCCACTTT,.,TRBJ1-6,TRBV27,.
CASSSPDRGQHGHTEAFF,TGTGCCAGCAGCAGCCCGGACAGGGGGCAACATGGGCACACTGAAGCTTTCTTT,.,TRBJ1-1,TRBV5-5,TRBD1
CASSRRGGDSPLHF,TGTGCCAGCAGCCGTCGGGGGGGGGATTCACCCCTCCACTTT,once,TRBJ1-6,TRBV3-1/TRBV3-2,.
CASGPGLAGRETQYF,TGCGCCAGCGGACCGGGACTAGCGGGGAGGGAGACCCAGTACTTC,.,TRBJ2-5,TRBV5-1,TRBD2
CASSLDVGEETQYF,TGCGCCAGCAGCTTGGATGTTGGGGAAGAGACCCAGTACTTC,.,TRBJ2-5,TRBV5-1,.
CASSTSSGGTEAFF,TGTGCCAGCAGCACCTCATCGGGGGGCACTGAAGCTTTCTTT,.,TRBJ1-1,TRBV3-1/TRBV3-2,.
CSVALTDTQYF,TGCAGCGTGGCGCTTACAGATACGCAGTATTTT,.,TRBJ2-3,TRBV29-1,.
CASSPYTNEQFF,TGTGCCAGCAGCCCCTACACCAATGAGCAGTTCTTC,once,TRBJ2-1,TRBV5-6,.
CASSLGLSYNSPLHF,TGTGCCAGCAGTCTGGGACTCTCCTATAATTCACCCCTCCACTTT,once,TRBJ1-6,TRBV27,.
CASSGGSGSYNSPLHF,TGTGCCAGCAGTGGGGGTTCGGGCTCCTATAATTCACCCCTCCACTTT,.,TRBJ1-6,TRBV2,.
CASSRERAGDIQYF,TGTGCCAGTAGTAGAGAGCGTGCGGGGGACATTCAGTACTTC,.,TRBJ2-4,TRBV19,TRBD2
CASSLGDTRLGEKLFF,TGCGCCAGCAGCTTGGGGGACACCCGTTTGGGTGAAAAACTGTTTTTT,.,TRBJ1-4,TRBV5-1,.
CASSWGQGGTEAFF,TGTGCCAGCAGCTGGGGACAGGGAGGCACTGAAGCTTTCTTT,.,TRBJ1-1,TRBV5-5,TRBD1
CASSQGPSGTQYF,TGTGCCAGCAGCCAGGGACCATCCGGGACCCAGTACTTC,.,TRBJ2-5,TRBV11-3,.
CASSVATGRGDTQYF,TGTGCCAGCAGCGTAGCTACGGGGCGGGGGGATACGCAGTATTTT,.,TRBJ2-3,TRBV9,TRBD2
CASSFRGRNTEAFF,TGTGCCAGCAGCTTCAGGGGAAGGAACACTGAAGCTTTCTTT,once,TRBJ1-1,TRBV5-4,.
CASSQRGRGLSEQYF,TGTGCCAGCAGTCAAAGGGGGCGCGGGCTTTCCGAGCAGTACTTC,.,TRBJ2-7,TRBV27,TRBD1
CASTPPAGDEQFF,TGTGCCAGCACCCCGCCCGCGGGAGATGAGCAGTTCTTC,.,TRBJ2-1,TRBV12-3/TRBV12-4,TRBD2
CASSLSSGAGGNSPLHF,TGTGCCAGCAGTTTATCTTCGGGGGCCGGGGGTAATTCACCCCTCCACTTT,once,TRBJ1-6,TRBV27,.
CASSYSYRALSYEQYF,TGTGCCAGCAGTTACTCGTACAGGGCCCTCTCCTACGAGCAGTACTTC,.,TRBJ2-7,TRBV6-5,.
CASSLAIDSNQPQHF,TGTGCCAGCTCCCTAGCCATTGATAGCAATCAGCCCCAGCATTTT,.,TRBJ1-5,TRBV28,.
CASSPGWDSLNTGELFF,TGCGCCAGCAGCCCCGGCTGGGACTCCTTAAACACCGGGGAGCTGTTTTTT,.,TRBJ2-2,TRBV5-1,.
CASLLRGQGLIQPQHF,TGCGCCAGCCTTCTGAGGGGACAGGGGTTAATTCAGCCCCAGCATTTT,.,TRBJ1-5,TRBV23-1,TRBD1
CASSEGTLENTQYF,TGTGCCAGCAGTGAAGGGACATTGGAAAATACGCAGTATTTT,.,TRBJ2-3,TRBV2,.
CASSLQGIERGAMFRAKNIQYF,TGTGCCAGCAGTCTACAGGGGATTGAGCGGGGGGCTATGTTCCGTGCCAAAAACATTCAGTACTTC,.,TRBJ2-4,TRBV6-6,TRBD2
CASSPPRGQGGYEQYF,TGTGCCAGCTCACCACCGAGGGGACAGGGAGGTTACGAGCAGTACTTC,.,TRBJ2-7,TRBV18,TRBD1
CASSLGGMSSYNEQFF,TGCGCCAGCAGCTTGGGCGGCATGAGCTCCTACAATGAGCAGTTCTTC,.,TRBJ2-1,TRBV5-1,.
CASSLAVSPPETQYF,TGCGCCAGCAGCTTGGCCGTCTCCCCACCAGAGACCCAGTACTTC,.,TRBJ2-5,TRBV5-1,.
CASSLTIGPPSYEQYF,TGCGCCAGCAGCTTAACGATCGGGCCGCCCTCCTACGAGCAGTACTTC,.,TRBJ2-7,TRBV5-1,.
CAISEFSTGAYSYEQYF,TGTGCCATCAGTGAGTTCTCGACAGGGGCCTACTCCTACGAGCAGTACTTC,.,TRBJ2-7,TRBV10-3,TRBD1
CASSQDPGTTLTGELFF,TGCGCCAGCAGCCAAGACCCCGGGACAACTCTCACCGGGGAGCTGTTTTTT,.,TRBJ2-2,TRBV4-1,.
CATSGSKVAYGYTF,TGTGCCACCAGTGGGTCGAAGGTTGCTTATGGCTACACCTTC,.,TRBJ1-2,TRBV24-1,.
CASRKGFTDTQYF,TGTGCCAGTAGAAAGGGATTCACAGATACGCAGTATTTT,.,TRBJ2-3,TRBV19,.
CASSVAPGAARGDTIYF,TGTGCCAGCAGCGTAGCCCCCGGGGCCGCGAGAGGGGACACCATATATTTT,.,TRBJ1-3,TRBV9,.